The 23 T cell receptor beta chains in this list originate from one sample, sequenced in a study of metastatic and nonmetastatic thyroid tumors. TCRdb re-analyzed the PCR reads through MiXCR. The sample carries 91,000 or so clones, 10% to 15% recorded once. Nobody among the patients had been given any treatment before thyroid surgery. The specimen was blood. The receptors originated from a female donor with papillary thyroid cancer or a benign thyroid nodule (not recorded which). Some clones in this sample may be carry-over from other donors' samples.

This clone was detected many times. The chain couples TRBV3-1 to TRBJ2-4; 8 bases fit TRBD2. The CDR3 is made up of 14 amino acids. With V trimmed by 5 bases and J by 8 bases, 8 bases remained unmatched. CDR1 is LGHDT, CDR2 YNNKEL, per germline (reference sequence). The CDR3 nucleotides read TGTGCCAGCAGCGTGCAGGGACTAGTTCACATTCAGTACTTC. This translates into CASSVQGLVHIQYF.

This clone was detected ten times or more. This chain uses TRBV4-2 with TRBJ1-5; D unclear. The CDR3 has 15 residues. V was pared by 0 bases and J by 4 bases, with 10 bases between. Germline lookup yields CDR1 LGHNA and CDR2 YNFKEQ. The CDR3 region is CASSQEWQANQPQHF. DNA of the CDR3: TGTGCCAGCAGCCAAGAGTGGCAGGCAAATCAGCCCCAGCATTTT.

This clone has at least ten counts. CDR3 DNA sequence: TGTGCCAGCAGCCTCCGGGGGGACAGGATAACGATTGACTATGGCTACACCTTC. Translation: CASSLRGDRITIDYGYTF. The V call is TRBV28, the J call TRBJ1-2; TRBD1 agrees at 8 bases. The CDR3 totals 18 residues. Germline lookup yields CDR1 MDHEN and CDR2 SYDVKM. V shed 6 bases, J shed 3 bases, and the junction held 18 bases outside the gene matches.

This clone was picked up many times. This chain uses TRBV28 with TRBJ2-3; D gene ambiguous. V gave up 3 bases and J gave up 0 bases, with 10 bases separating them. The CDR3 sequence is 15 residues long. The germline gives CDR1 MDHEN, CDR2 SYDVKM. Here the CDR3 DNA reads TGTGCCAGCAGTTTGCAGCTGACTAGCACAGATACGCAGTATTTT. This encodes CASSLQLTSTDTQYF. Full variable domain (rest looked up from reference TRBV28 and TRBJ2-3): DVKVTQSSRYLVKRTGEKVFLECVQDMDHENMFWYRQDPGLGLRLIYFSYDVKMKEKGDIPEGYSVSREKKERFSLILESASTNQTSMYLCASSLQLTSTDTQYFGPGTRLTVL.

In this sample, this clone turned up many times. Within the sample, other DNA sequences also encode this same CDR3. The chain combines TRBV12-3 or TRBV12-4 with TRBJ2-3; D may be TRBD1 or TRBD2 (5 bases each). The V and J ends lost 3 bases and 0 bases respectively, with 10 bases between them. The CDR3 length is 15 residues. The CDR3, as DNA: TGTGCCAGCAGTTTCGGGACGCTGAGCACAGATACGCAGTATTTT. It codes for CASSFGTLSTDTQYF.

The chain employs TRBV5-1 and TRBJ2-3; 7 positions agree with TRBD1. The CDR3 covers 17 residues. Germline V gives CDR1 SGHRS, CDR2 YFSETQ. Trimming cost V 1 base and J 2 bases; bases outside gene matches: 10. CDR3 nucleotides: TGCGCCAGCAGCTTGTACGGACAGGTGGCTAACACAGATACGCAGTATTTT. Translation gives CASSLYGQVANTDTQYF. Combining the CDR3 with reference TRBV5-1 and TRBJ2-3 gives the whole variable domain KAGVTQTPRYLIKTRGQQVTLSCSPISGHRSVSWYQQTPGQGLQFLFEYFSETQRNKGNFPGRFSGRQFSNSRSEMNVSTLELGDSALYLCASSLYGQVANTDTQYFGPGTRLTVL.

Ten or more counts support this clone. The rearrangement links TRBV7-8 to TRBJ2-5; possibly TRBD1 for D (6 bases). V shed 3 bases and J shed 5 bases, with 16 bases lying between them. The CDR3 is 15 residues long. Germline CDR1 reads SGHVS; CDR2 reads FQNEAQ. The CDR3 nucleotides read TGTGCCAGCAGCTTCTACCGGGACATAAAGGAGACCCAGTACTTC. The encoded protein is CASSFYRDIKETQYF.

Many counts were recorded for this clone. This chain joins TRBV15 and TRBJ2-3; D call uncertain. Trimming cost V 0 bases and J 6 bases, with 16 bases left between them. CDR1 LNHNV and CDR2 YYDKDF come from the germline V gene (reference sequence). The CDR3 totals 16 residues. The CDR3 bases are TGTGCCACCAGCAGAGATCCTCGAAGCAGATTGGATACGCAGTATTTT. This sequence encodes CATSRDPRSRLDTQYF. The full variable domain, completed using reference TRBV15 and TRBJ2-3, is DAMVIQNPRYQVTQFGKPVTLSCSQTLNHNVMYWYQQKSSQAPKLLFHYYDKDFNNEADTPDNFQSRRPNTSFCFLDIRSPGLGDTAMYLCATSRDPRSRLDTQYFGPGTRLTVL.

This clone occurred many times. This chain uses TRBV2 with TRBJ1-4, with D perhaps TRBD1 (6 bases). CDR3 length: 13 residues. Germline CDR1 and CDR2: SNHLY and FYNNEI. Trimming pared 6 bases from V and 6 bases from J, leaving 11 bases between. CDR3: CASRGGADEKLFF. In DNA form, the CDR3 reads TGTGCCAGCAGGGGGGGCGCCGATGAAAAACTGTTTTTT.

As concerns this clone: This may be a read error, as it is one base from a much larger clone. This rearrangement joins TRBV19 to TRBJ2-2, with TRBD2 matching over 7 bases. The CDR3 is 17 amino acids. Looked up from germline, CDR1 is LNHDA and CDR2 is SQIVND (reference sequence). Trimming took 2 bases from V and 5 from J; bases not matched to a gene: 11. Here the CDR3 DNA reads TGTGCCAGTAGTATACTAGCGGTAGGGCCGGGGACCGGGGAGCTGTTTTTT. This encodes CASSILAVGPGTGELFF.

At least ten counts were recorded for this clone. The chain couples TRBV6-6 to TRBJ2-7; unclear D gene. This CDR3 has 13 residues. Trimming took off 2 bases at V and 0 bases at J, with 5 bases between the two ends. Germline assignment: CDR1 MNHNY and CDR2 SVGAGI (reference sequence). CDR3 in DNA: TGTGCCAGCAGTTACACCGACTCCTACGAGCAGTACTTC. Residues: CASSYTDSYEQYF.

This clone was counted ten times or more. The J gene is TRBJ2-7, the V gene TRBV4-1, with TRBD2 matching 11 bases. Germline V gene data show CDR1 as MGHRA and CDR2 as YSYEKL. J gave up 2 bases and V 4 bases, and 1 base lay outside the gene matches. The CDR3 length is 14 residues. The CDR3 sequence is CASSPTSGTYEQYF. CDR3 nucleotides: TGCGCCAGCAGCCCGACTAGCGGGACCTACGAGCAGTACTTC.

This clone was detected ten times or more. The V and J genes are TRBV20-1 and TRBJ2-1; 7 bases align to TRBD1. Looked up from germline, CDR1 is DFQATT and CDR2 is SNEGSKA (reference sequence). V lost 6 bases to trimming and J lost 9 bases; unmatched junction nucleotides: 20. This CDR3 region has 16 residues. The chain's CDR3 is CSARPRTGFARGEQFF. The CDR3 DNA reads TGCAGTGCAAGGCCACGGACAGGCTTCGCGCGAGGTGAGCAGTTCTTC.

This clone was recorded many times. This rearrangement joins TRBV3-1 to TRBJ1-4, with TRBD1 as a possible D gene (6 bases). The CDR3 is 14 residues long. V was cut by 0 bases and J by 8 bases, with 10 bases left in between. CDR1 is LGHDT, CDR2 YNNKEL, per germline (reference sequence). CDR3 bases: TGTGCCAGCAGCCAAGACAGGGGAGGAGAAAAACTGTTTTTT. Protein product: CASSQDRGGEKLFF.

This clone came up a few times. The junction departs from the called germline gene at one end, perhaps through a read error. The chain uses TRBV27 and TRBJ2-2, with a tentative D call TRBD2 (5 bases). The germline V gene has CDR1 MNHEY and CDR2 SMNVEV (reference sequence). The CDR3 covers 14 residues. The CDR3 protein is CASIFEVNTGELLF. As DNA, the CDR3 is TGTGCCAGCATTTTTGAAGTAAACACCGGGGAGCTGCTTTTT.

This clone was detected ten times or more. This chain links TRBV7-2 with TRBJ2-1, with D possibly TRBD1 on 5 matching bases. The germline gives CDR1 SGHTA, CDR2 FQGNSA. The CDR3 extends over 13 amino acids. The ends were cut back, 4 bases at V and 8 bases at J, with 12 bases in the middle. The CDR3 coding sequence is TGTGCCAGCAGCTCGGGTCAGGGCGATGAGCAGTTCTTC. Its translation is CASSSGQGDEQFF. Full variable domain (missing parts from reference TRBV7-2 and TRBJ2-1): GAGVSQSPSNKVTEKGKDVELRCDPISGHTALYWYRQSLGQGLEFLIYFQGNSAPDKSGLPSDRFSAERTGGSVSTLTIQRTQQEDSAVYLCASSSGQGDEQFFGPGTRLTVL.

The sample holds many counts of this clone. V gene TRBV30 combines with J gene TRBJ2-7; D tentatively fits TRBD1 or TRBD2 (5 bases each). The V end lost 2 bases, the J end lost 1 base, and 9 bases lay between the germline ends. The CDR3 is 13 amino acids. CDR1 is GTSNPN, CDR2 SVGIG, per germline (reference sequence). The CDR3, as DNA: TGTGCCTGGAGTTGGGGGAGTTCCTACGAGCAGTACTTC. This codes for CAWSWGSSYEQYF.

In the case of this clone: A read error may explain this, as a much larger clone is one base away. This rearrangement joins TRBV14 to TRBJ2-7; D might be TRBD2 (5 bases). The CDR3 has 13 residues. CDR1 and CDR2 from the germline V gene are SGHDN and FVKESK. Here the CDR3 reads CAISQELVGEQYF. The CDR3 nucleotides are TGTGCCATCAGCCAAGAACTAGTCGGCGAGCAGTACTTC. Complete variable domain (other parts from reference TRBV14 and TRBJ2-7): EAGVTQFPSHSVIEKGQTVTLRCDPISGHDNLYWYRRVMGKEIKFLLHFVKESKQDESGMPNNRFLAERTGGTYSTLKVQPAELEDSGVYFCAISQELVGEQYFGPGTRLTVT.

This clone was observed many times. V is TRBV15 and J is TRBJ2-6; 7 bases align to TRBD1. Germline loops: CDR1 LNHNV, CDR2 YYDKDF (reference sequence). With 7 bases clipped from V and 0 bases from J, the junction kept 3 bases outside the gene matches. The CDR3 totals 15 residues. CDR3 protein: CATTTGASGANVLTF. CDR3 nucleotide sequence: TGTGCCACCACTACAGGGGCCTCTGGGGCCAACGTCCTGACTTTC.

In its sample, this clone was seen many times. The CDR3 nucleotides read TGTGCCAGCAGACCAATTACAGGGGGCGGTGGCGAAAAACTGTTTTTT. Protein: CASRPITGGGGEKLFF. This chain joins TRBV6-1 and TRBJ1-4; TRBD1 matches 9 bases. Germline-derived CDR1 and CDR2 are MNHNS and SASEGT. The CDR3 length is 16 residues. V was pared by 6 bases and J by 8 bases, with 13 bases of the junction left unmatched.

This clone was seen repeatedly, ten times or more. Different DNA sequences within this sample yield the same CDR3. The J gene is TRBJ2-7, the V gene TRBV9, with D perhaps matching TRBD1 (7 bases). This CDR3 is 15 amino acids long. Trimming cost V 4 bases and J 0 bases, with 14 bases left between them. The germline gives CDR1 SGDLS, CDR2 YYNGEE. CDR3 sequence (DNA): TGTGCCAGCAGCACGCGGGACAGAGACTCCTACGAGCAGTACTTC. Translation gives CASSTRDRDSYEQYF.

The V and J genes are TRBV28 and TRBJ1-1; D is perhaps TRBD1 (5 bases). CDR1 is MDHEN, CDR2 SYDVKM, per germline. V was trimmed by 5 bases and J by 2 bases, leaving 9 bases between them. The CDR3 totals 13 residues. The CDR3 loop reads CASSPQGNTEAFF. CDR3 nucleotides: TGTGCCAGCAGTCCTCAGGGTAACACTGAAGCTTTCTTT. Variable domain in full (rest from reference TRBV28 and TRBJ1-1): DVKVTQSSRYLVKRTGEKVFLECVQDMDHENMFWYRQDPGLGLRLIYFSYDVKMKEKGDIPEGYSVSREKKERFSLILESASTNQTSMYLCASSPQGNTEAFFGQGTRLTVV.

This clone was picked up a small number of times. J is TRBJ1-6 and V is TRBV6-1; a weak D match, TRBD1 (6 bases). Trimming stripped 2 bases from V and 6 bases from J, with 11 bases between. CDR1 MNHNS and CDR2 SASEGT come from the germline V gene. This CDR3 contains 15 residues. The CDR3 protein is CASSEQGIGNSPLHF. CDR3 sequence (DNA): TGTGCCAGCAGTGAACAGGGGATTGGTAATTCACCCCTCCACTTT.